Shown below are 2 T cell receptor beta chains from a single sample sequenced in a study of cytomegalovirus exposure and HLA in healthy donors. Sequencing was performed with immunoSEQ multiplex PCR; in TCRdb, only in-frame clones are kept and a portion is missing. The sample consists of around 190,000 clones, 86% of them appearing once. The sample was PBMCs. Receptors originate from a man between 25 and 39 years old in good health and CMV-seropositive.

This clone showed up just a few times. The rearrangement links TRBV6-6 to TRBJ2-7; TRBD1 agrees at 8 bases. The CDR3 runs 15 residues. V lost 2 bases to trimming and J lost 2 bases; unmatched junction nucleotides: 5. CDR1 is MNHNY and CDR2 is SVGAGI in the germline V gene (reference sequence). The CDR3, as DNA: TGTGCCAGCAGTTACCCGGGACAGGCCCCCTACGAGCAGTACTTC. It specifies CASSYPGQAPYEQYF.

This chain links TRBV27 with TRBJ2-7, with D perhaps matching TRBD1 or TRBD2 (5 bases each). In germline, CDR1 is MNHEY, CDR2 SMNVEV (reference sequence). The CDR3 totals 15 residues. Trimming cost V 3 bases and J 4 bases, with 16 bases left between them. The CDR3 coding sequence is TGTGCCAGCAGTTTGTCTGTGGGGGTCGTTTACGAGCAGTACTTC. This encodes CASSLSVGVVYEQYF.